This is a list of T cell receptor beta chains from one sample in a study of vaccination effects on CD4 cells after COVID-19. The repertoire was sequenced with immunoSEQ multiplex PCR; TCRdb's copy has only in-frame clones and lacks some. The sample gives around 29,000 clones, about 67% of which show up once; around 9% is in the top ten. Antigens of these TCRs are unknown. This material consisted of CD4+ T cells from PBMCs cultured with HCoV-NL63 spike peptides, taken after COVID-19 vaccination. These TCRs come from a human donor who received a COVID-19 vaccine. The CDR3 runs from the conserved cysteine through the conserved F or W. The D gene is left open where the match is weak. Rows give clone size only sometimes, using once, few, many, or a class for an expanded clone.

.	TRBJ1-1	TRBV6-5	once	TGTGCCAGCAGTAAGGGGGTGAACACTGAAGCTTTCTTT	CASSKGVNTEAFF
TRBD1	TRBJ1-4	TRBV19	.	TGTGCCAGTAGTATGGGGACAGGGGTAGGTGAAAAACTGTTTTTT	CASSMGTGVGEKLFF
.	TRBJ2-2	TRBV18	once	TGTGCCAGCTCACCACCGCAGGGATGGGGGTCAAACACCGGGGAGCTGTTTTTT	CASSPPQGWGSNTGELFF
.	TRBJ1-2	TRBV25-1	.	TGTGCCAGTGAGCACTCGGACAGTCACGGCTACACCTTC	CASEHSDSHGYTF
TRBD1	TRBJ1-6	TRBV5-1	.	TGCGCCAGCAGCATCGGGACAGTAAGTGATTCACCCCTCCACTTT	CASSIGTVSDSPLHF
.	TRBJ2-3	TRBV5-5	.	TGTGCCAGCAGCGTCGGACAGAGCACAGATACGCAGTATTTT	CASSVGQSTDTQYF
.	TRBJ2-1	TRBV7-9	.	TGTGCCAGCAGCCCTCTGGGGGGTGCCTCCTACAATGAGCAGTTCTTC	CASSPLGGASYNEQFF
TRBD1	TRBJ2-5	TRBV3-1/TRBV3-2	.	TGTGCCAGCAGCCAAGTAAGGTTCAGGGGGCAGACAGAGACCCAGTACTTC	CASSQVRFRGQTETQYF
TRBD1	TRBJ1-3	TRBV2	.	TGTGCCAGCAGAGCCGACAGGGGGGCTGGAAACACCATATATTTT	CASRADRGAGNTIYF
.	TRBJ2-3	TRBV7-9	.	TGTGCCAGCAGCTTATCGCGGGGAGATACGCAGTATTTT	CASSLSRGDTQYF
.	TRBJ2-7	TRBV11-2	.	TGTGCCAGCAGCTTTACAGGGCACGAGCAGTACTTC	CASSFTGHEQYF
TRBD1	TRBJ2-1	TRBV10-1	.	TGCGCCAGCAGAGCCGGGACAGGGAGTCTAGCGGAGAACAATGAGCAGTTCTTC	CASRAGTGSLAENNEQFF
TRBD1	TRBJ2-1	TRBV5-1	.	TGCGCCAGCAGCACCTACAGGGGGCCCTACAATGAGCAGTTCTTC	CASSTYRGPYNEQFF
.	TRBJ2-5	TRBV5-1	.	TGCGCCAGCAGCTTGTGGTCACTGAACCAAGAGACCCAGTACTTC	CASSLWSLNQETQYF
TRBD1	TRBJ2-7	TRBV5-1	few	TGCGCCAGCAGCGTCGACAGGGTCCACGAGCAGTACTTC	CASSVDRVHEQYF
.	TRBJ1-1	TRBV18	.	TGTGCCAGCTCACCCCAAAGGCGGGACTTCCAAGAAGCTTTCTTT	CASSPQRRDFQEAFF
.	TRBJ1-3	TRBV5-4	few	TGTGCCAGCAGCCCAGGAGATCTCTCTGGAAACACCATATATTTT	CASSPGDLSGNTIYF